Following are 17 T cell receptor beta chains from one sample sequenced in a study of OX40 agonist ivuxolimab in advanced cancers. Repertoires were generated with immunoSEQ multiplex PCR, while TCRdb's copy carries only in-frame clones and drops some. The sample shows tens of thousands of clones, about 86% of them seen only once. The source material was CD4+ or CD8+ T cells sorted from blood, sampled in a trial of the OX40 agonist ivuxolimab. The receptors here all came from an adult with an advanced solid tumor such as melanoma, head and neck, liver or kidney cancer.

The chain couples TRBV6-4 to TRBJ2-7; 13 bases agree with TRBD2. Germline CDR1 and CDR2: MRHNA and SNTAGT. Germline trimming cut 0 bases from V and 2 bases from J; bases unmatched to any gene: 7. The length of the CDR3 is 18 residues. CDR3 residues: CASSDSGTSGILTYEQYF. The CDR3 region has the DNA TGTGCCAGCAGTGACTCGGGGACTAGCGGGATTCTCACCTACGAGCAGTACTTC.

The chain joins TRBV7-6 to TRBJ2-7, with TRBD1 matching over 8 bases. Germline assignment: CDR1 SGHVS and CDR2 FNYEAQ. The CDR3 loop spans 16 amino acids. The J segment lost 4 bases and the V segment lost 5 bases, leaving 13 bases of the junction unmatched. The CDR3 nucleotides are TGTGCCAGCAGCCAAGGATTGAGGCAGGGGGCTTACGAGCAGTACTTC. It codes for CASSQGLRQGAYEQYF.

This clone was detected only a few times. The CDR3 protein is CASSYGGEPLHF. In DNA, the CDR3 is TGTGCCAGCAGTTACGGTGGGGAACCTCTCCACTTT. The J gene is TRBJ1-6, the V gene TRBV6-6; D not certain. Trimming left V 2 bases short and J 16 bases short, with 12 bases between. The CDR3 runs to 12 residues. In germline, CDR1 is MNHNY, CDR2 SVGAGI (reference sequence).

This chain uses TRBV12-5 with TRBJ2-2; D not resolved. The germline CDR1 and CDR2 sequences are LGHNT and FRNRAP. The CDR3 runs to 14 residues. The V gene lost 6 bases and the J gene lost 4 bases, with 12 bases spanning the gap. CDR3 sequence (DNA): TGTGCTAGTGGCCTAGACATTCTCACCGGGGAGCTGTTTTTT. Its translation: CASGLDILTGELFF.

The chain employs TRBV28 and TRBJ2-1; D gene unclear. This CDR3 spans 17 amino acids. V shed 4 bases and J shed 1 base, with 17 bases lying between them. Germline V gene data show CDR1 as MDHEN and CDR2 as SYDVKM. The CDR3, as DNA: TGTGCCAGCAGTTGGTTCCGTGACGGTGATTCCTACAATGAGCAGTTCTTC. Translated: CASSWFRDGDSYNEQFF.

The gene calls are TRBV28 and TRBJ2-3; TRBD1 matches 8 bases. The length of the CDR3 is 14 residues. CDR1 and CDR2 from the germline V gene are MDHEN and SYDVKM. J was trimmed by 6 bases and V by 2 bases; bases with no gene match: 4. CDR3 sequence reads: CASSLPRQGDTQYF. DNA of the CDR3: TGTGCCAGCAGTTTACCCCGACAGGGGGATACGCAGTATTTT.

The chain has TRBV5-1 and TRBJ2-3; a possible D gene is TRBD2 (6 bases). V was shortened by 0 bases and J by 3 bases, with 11 bases between the two germline ends. CDR3 size: 15 residues. Germline CDR1 is SGHRS and CDR2 is YFSETQ. The CDR3 DNA reads as TGCGCCAGCAGCTTGGCATCAGCGGGTACAGATACGCAGTATTTT. Amino acids: CASSLASAGTDTQYF. Supplemented by reference TRBV5-1 and TRBJ2-3, the full variable domain reads KAGVTQTPRYLIKTRGQQVTLSCSPISGHRSVSWYQQTPGQGLQFLFEYFSETQRNKGNFPGRFSGRQFSNSRSEMNVSTLELGDSALYLCASSLASAGTDTQYFGPGTRLTVL.

The chain links TRBV9 to TRBJ2-7, with TRBD2 matching over 13 bases. Germline V CDR1 and CDR2: SGDLS, YYNGEE. V lost 3 bases, J lost 2 bases, and 5 bases stayed unmatched. This CDR3 region has 16 residues. CDR3 region: CASSAGLAGAPYEQYF. CDR3 nucleotide sequence: TGTGCCAGCAGCGCTGGACTAGCGGGAGCCCCCTACGAGCAGTACTTC.

This chain uses TRBV7-9 with TRBJ2-1; TRBD2 agrees at 11 bases. Germline loops: CDR1 SEHNR, CDR2 FQNEAQ (reference sequence). CDR3 length: 14 amino acids. V lost 4 bases, J lost 7 bases, and 3 bases stayed unmatched. In DNA form, the CDR3 reads TGTGCCAGCAGCTCTAGCGGGGGGATGAATGAGCAGTTCTTC. Protein product: CASSSSGGMNEQFF. The full variable domain, completed using reference TRBV7-9 and TRBJ2-1, is DTGVSQNPRHKITKRGQNVTFRCDPISEHNRLYWYRQTLGQGPEFLTYFQNEAQLEKSRLLSDRFSAERPKGSFSTLEIQRTEQGDSAMYLCASSSSGGMNEQFFGPGTRLTVL.

This rearrangement joins TRBV5-4 to TRBJ1-2, with 8 bases matching TRBD1. The germline CDR1 and CDR2 sequences are SGHNT and YYREEE (reference sequence). V gave up 4 bases and J gave up 1 base; unmatched junction bases: 6. This CDR3 contains 15 residues. Here the CDR3 DNA reads TGTGCCAGCAGCCTGGGACAGGTCCTTAACTATGGCTACACCTTC. Protein sequence: CASSLGQVLNYGYTF.

The chain carries TRBV15 and TRBJ2-7; TRBD2 aligns across 7 bases. Germline loops: CDR1 LNHNV, CDR2 YYDKDF (reference sequence). Trimming at V came to 0 bases and at J to 2 bases, leaving 7 bases not matched to a gene. The CDR3 sequence is 16 residues long. CDR3 sequence: CATSRDRAGVPYEQYF. The CDR3 DNA reads as TGTGCCACCAGCAGAGATAGGGCGGGGGTTCCCTACGAGCAGTACTTC.

V gene TRBV6-5 combines with J gene TRBJ2-7; 8 nucleotides line up with TRBD1. V lost 6 bases to trimming and J lost 5 bases; unmatched junction nucleotides: 12. The CDR3 totals 15 residues. Per the germline V gene, CDR1 is MNHEY and CDR2 is SVGAGI. CDR3 amino acids: CASRRPRTGNDEQYF. In DNA, the CDR3 is TGTGCCAGCAGACGACCGCGGACAGGGAACGACGAGCAGTACTTC.

The gene calls are TRBV7-2 and TRBJ1-3, with 7 bases matching TRBD1. Germline V CDR1 and CDR2: SGHTA, FQGNSA. There are 14 residues in the CDR3. V shed 1 base and J 5 bases; nucleotides not matched to a gene: 2. The CDR3 nucleotides are TGTGCCAGCAGCTTAGACAGGGGTAGAAACACCATATATTTT. Its translation: CASSLDRGRNTIYF.

V and J are TRBV7-3 and TRBJ1-1; D is unclear. V lost 2 bases to trimming and J lost 1 base, with 5 bases between them. Germline V gene sequence: CDR1 SGHTA, CDR2 FQGTGA. The CDR3 length is 13 residues. CDR3 coding DNA: TGTGCCAGCAGCTTATTGGAGAACACTGAAGCTTTCTTT. Protein: CASSLLENTEAFF. Full variable domain (missing parts from reference TRBV7-3 and TRBJ1-1): GAGVSQTPSNKVTEKGKYVELRCDPISGHTALYWYRQSLGQGPEFLIYFQGTGAADDSGLPNDRFFAVRPEGSVSTLKIQRTERGDSAVYLCASSLLENTEAFFGQGTRLTVV.

This chain joins TRBV6-5 and TRBJ1-1; weak D call: TRBD1 (5 bases). CDR3 size: 11 residues. The germline CDR1 and CDR2 sequences are MNHEY and SVGAGI. Trimming took off 6 bases at V and 6 bases at J, with 8 bases between the two ends. This CDR3 is CASRRGPEAFF. CDR3 DNA: TGTGCCAGCAGGAGGGGACCTGAAGCTTTCTTT.

The chain is built from TRBV2 and TRBJ1-5; D is undetermined. V lost 5 bases, J lost 1 base, and 6 bases lay in between. The CDR3 totals 13 residues. Germline lookup yields CDR1 SNHLY and CDR2 FYNNEI. CDR3 bases: TGTGCCAGCAGTCCTCAGAGCAATCAGCCCCAGCATTTT. It encodes CASSPQSNQPQHF.

This clone was counted between two and nine times. The chain is built from TRBV27 and TRBJ1-4; D is undetermined. V was cut by 7 bases and J by 4 bases, with 22 bases left in between. Germline assignment: CDR1 MNHEY and CDR2 SMNVEV (reference sequence). CDR3 length equals 17 residues. The CDR3 spells CASIPLTDTGSNEKLFF. The CDR3 DNA reads TGTGCCAGCATTCCCCTGACCGATACGGGTAGTAATGAAAAACTGTTTTTT.